Following are 3 T cell receptor beta chains from one sample sequenced in a study of blood T cell repertoires in COVID-19. Produced via immunoSEQ multiplex PCR; TCRdb's table is partial and in-frame only. Among 300,000 to 400,000 clones listed, about 88% were seen once. Sequencing input: PBMCs or T cells enriched from blood (not recorded which). All receptors come from a woman in her thirties who had recovered from COVID-19.

The chain recombines TRBV4-3 with TRBJ2-7; D gene ambiguous. The CDR3 is 13 residues long. From germline, CDR1 is LGHNA and CDR2 YSLEER. The V end was cut by 1 base, the J end by 5 bases, with 9 bases between. The CDR3 reads CASSQGVRNEQYF. The CDR3 DNA sequence: TGCGCCAGCAGCCAAGGGGTCAGGAACGAGCAGTACTTC.

This clone was seen only once. The chain combines TRBV6-5 with TRBJ1-2; D is unclear. Trimming took 6 bases from V and 2 from J, leaving 13 bases between them. Germline assignment: CDR1 MNHEY and CDR2 SVGAGI. CDR3 length equals 14 residues. Written as DNA, the CDR3 is TGTGCCAGCAGCCCCGGGAGGGCGAACTATGGCTACACCTTC. Its translation: CASSPGRANYGYTF.

The chain is built from TRBV5-1 and TRBJ1-3, with 7 bases that match TRBD1. The CDR3 totals 15 residues. V dropped 4 bases and J dropped 0; count of bases not matched to a gene: 4. The germline CDR1 and CDR2 sequences are SGHRS and YFSETQ. In nucleotides, the CDR3 is TGCGCCAGCAGCCCAGGGGACAGCTCTGGAAACACCATATATTTT. As protein: CASSPGDSSGNTIYF.